A selection of T cell receptor beta chains follows, all from one sample in a study of human T cells and chemical hapten exposure. MiXCR, applied by TCRdb to the RACE reads, yields one record per CDR3 protein. Altogether 350,000 to 400,000 distinct CDR3 sequences are present, under 6.5% being singletons, with the ten largest covering around 6%. The sequenced sample was whole blood, obtained in connection with sensitization to the hapten diphenylcyclopropenone (DPC). The receptor set was obtained from a woman younger than 30 with alopecia areata. Some clones in this sample may be carry-over from other donors' samples. The CDR3 runs from the conserved cysteine through the conserved F or W. The D gene is left open where the match is weak. Size is omitted from some rows. Given values are once, few, many or a class for expanded clones.

-	TRBV9	TRBJ2-7	-	CASSPLPAYEQYF	TGTGCCAGCAGCCCCCTTCCGGCCTACGAGCAGTACTTC
TRBD1	TRBV7-2	TRBJ1-1	few	CASSFDRAATEAFF	TGTGCCAGCAGCTTCGACAGGGCGGCCACTGAAGCTTTCTTT
-	TRBV14	TRBJ2-7	few	CASSQPGMRYEQYF	TGTGCCAGCAGCCAACCCGGGATGCGATACGAGCAGTACTTC
TRBD1	TRBV6-5	TRBJ2-7	few	CATRDRGPYEQYF	TGTGCCACCCGGGACAGGGGACCCTACGAGCAGTACTTC
-	TRBV6-1	TRBJ2-3	few	CASSTQEVDTQYF	TGTGCCAGCAGTACCCAGGAGGTAGATACGCAGTATTTT
-	TRBV5-1	TRBJ2-1	many	CASSSDVNNEQFF	TGCGCCAGCAGCTCCGATGTTAACAATGAGCAGTTCTTC
-	TRBV4-3	TRBJ2-7	few	CASSQDFRRDFPYEQYF	TGCGCCAGCAGCCAAGATTTCCGGAGGGATTTCCCCTACGAGCAGTACTTC
TRBD2	TRBV6-4	TRBJ2-3	-	CASSEASGGAGADTQYF	TGTGCCAGCAGTGAAGCTAGCGGGGGGGCCGGTGCAGATACGCAGTATTTT
TRBD1	TRBV6-2/TRBV6-3	TRBJ2-2	few	CASSSHRDSTGELFF	TGTGCCAGCAGTTCACACCGGGACAGTACCGGGGAGCTGTTTTTT
-	TRBV20-1	TRBJ1-6	-	CSASNHPLYNSPLHF	TGCAGTGCTAGTAATCATCCGTTGTATAATTCACCCCTCCACTTT
-	TRBV5-1	TRBJ2-1	few	CASSPDREDEQFF	TGCGCCAGCAGCCCAGACAGGGAGGATGAGCAGTTCTTC
TRBD1	TRBV11-2	TRBJ2-2	-	CASSPPTGKVTGELFF	TGTGCCAGCAGCCCCCCGACAGGGAAGGTCACCGGGGAGCTGTTTTTT
-	TRBV6-1	TRBJ1-5	-	CASSEMGGSNQPQHF	TGTGCCAGCAGTGAAATGGGGGGGAGCAATCAGCCCCAGCATTTT
-	TRBV5-1	TRBJ1-1	-	CASSKQTWDTEAFF	TGCGCCAGCAGCAAACAAACGTGGGACACTGAAGCTTTCTTT
-	TRBV20-1	TRBJ1-6	many	CSAATQAEYSPLHF	TGCAGTGCTGCGACCCAGGCGGAATATTCACCCCTCCACTTT
-	TRBV28	TRBJ1-3	many	CASSFSQWGRGNTIYF	TGTGCCAGCAGTTTCTCCCAGTGGGGACGAGGAAACACCATATATTTT
TRBD1	TRBV20-1	TRBJ1-1	many	CSARDTGTGFMNTEAFF	TGCAGTGCTAGAGATACCGGGACAGGCTTTATGAACACTGAAGCTTTCTTT
-	TRBV25-1	TRBJ1-5	few	CASSELGGRQPQHF	TGTGCCAGCAGTGAATTGGGAGGGCGGCAGCCCCAGCATTTT
-	TRBV18	TRBJ1-2	-	CASSAGRDSYGYTF	TGTGCCAGCTCGGCAGGCAGGGATTCCTATGGCTACACCTTC
TRBD2	TRBV3-1	TRBJ2-3	-	CASSPGTSADTQYF	TGTGCCAGCAGCCCCGGGACTAGCGCCGATACGCAGTATTTT
TRBD1	TRBV6-4	TRBJ1-5	many	CARVTGTGGNQPQHF	TGTGCCAGGGTAACCGGGACAGGAGGGAATCAGCCCCAGCATTTT
-	TRBV18	TRBJ2-5	few	CASSPRTPTQETQYF	TGTGCCAGCTCACCACGGACGCCGACCCAAGAGACCCAGTACTTC
-	TRBV5-1	TRBJ1-1	many	CASSLTRPNTEAFF	TGCGCCAGCAGCCTGACACGACCCAACACTGAAGCTTTCTTT
-	TRBV7-9	TRBJ2-5	-	CASSRRLGPQETQYF	TGTGCCAGCAGCCGACGCCTGGGACCCCAAGAGACCCAGTACTTC
-	TRBV6-1	TRBJ2-5	few	CAVRTARYQETQYF	TGTGCCGTGCGGACAGCGAGGTACCAAGAGACCCAGTACTTC
-	TRBV12-3/TRBV12-4	TRBJ2-7	many	CASKMLAGKEYEQYF	TGTGCCAGCAAGATGCTCGCGGGGAAAGAGTACGAGCAGTACTTC
-	TRBV20-1	TRBJ2-7	-	CSALVGRTAFYEQYF	TGCAGTGCCCTTGTTGGGAGGACAGCTTTCTACGAGCAGTACTTC
-	TRBV2	TRBJ1-4	-	CASSWIRNEKLFF	TGTGCCAGCAGTTGGATCAGGAATGAAAAACTGTTTTTT
-	TRBV10-3	TRBJ1-4	-	CAISDSGRPNEKLFF	TGTGCCATCAGTGATTCTGGCCGCCCTAATGAAAAACTGTTTTTT
-	TRBV5-1	TRBJ1-1	many	CASSQGVQNTEAFF	TGCGCCAGCAGTCAGGGAGTCCAAAACACTGAAGCTTTCTTT
TRBD2	TRBV2	TRBJ2-7	many	CASSDEERGTTYEQYF	TGTGCCAGCAGTGACGAGGAGCGGGGGACGACCTACGAGCAGTACTTC
-	TRBV28	TRBJ1-1	few	CASSLPDRRGAEAFF	TGTGCCAGCAGTCTACCCGACAGGCGAGGCGCTGAAGCTTTCTTT
-	TRBV18	TRBJ2-3	few	CASSARRGVADTQYF	TGTGCCAGCTCTGCGAGGAGGGGAGTAGCAGATACGCAGTATTTT
-	TRBV14	TRBJ2-5	few	CASSLAAGRETQYF	TGTGCCAGCAGCTTGGCGGCGGGGCGAGAGACCCAGTACTTC
-	TRBV10-3	TRBJ2-3	many	CAISEGGTDTQYF	TGTGCCATCAGTGAGGGCGGCACAGATACGCAGTATTTT
-	TRBV20-1	TRBJ1-2	many	CSAILGQSANYGYTF	TGCAGTGCCATCCTAGGACAGTCAGCTAACTATGGCTACACCTTC
-	TRBV28	TRBJ1-4	-	CASRTENEKLFF	TGTGCCAGCAGGACAGAAAATGAAAAACTGTTTTTT
-	TRBV27	TRBJ2-2	few	CASSFPAGELFF	TGTGCCAGCAGTTTTCCGGCGGGGGAGCTGTTTTTT
-	TRBV11-2	TRBJ2-6	-	CASREQGVSGANVLTF	TGTGCCAGCAGAGAGCAGGGAGTCTCTGGGGCCAACGTCCTGACTTTC